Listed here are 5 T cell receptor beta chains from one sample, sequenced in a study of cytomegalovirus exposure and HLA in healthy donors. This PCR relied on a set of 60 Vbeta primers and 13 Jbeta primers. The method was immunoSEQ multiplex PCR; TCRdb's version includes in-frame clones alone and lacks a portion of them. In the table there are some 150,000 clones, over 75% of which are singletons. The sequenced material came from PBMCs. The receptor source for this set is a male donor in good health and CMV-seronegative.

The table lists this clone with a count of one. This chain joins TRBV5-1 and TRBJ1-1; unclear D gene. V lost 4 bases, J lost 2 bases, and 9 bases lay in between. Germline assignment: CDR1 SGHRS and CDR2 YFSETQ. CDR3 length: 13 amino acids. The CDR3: CASSTTDNTEAFF. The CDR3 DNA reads TGCGCCAGCAGCACAACAGATAACACTGAAGCTTTCTTT.

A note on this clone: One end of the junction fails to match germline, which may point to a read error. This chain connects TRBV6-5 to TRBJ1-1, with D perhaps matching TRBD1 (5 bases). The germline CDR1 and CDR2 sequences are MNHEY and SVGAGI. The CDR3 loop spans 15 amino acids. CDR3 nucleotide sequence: TGTGCCAGCAGTTACCGCGGGGGTCGGGCCACTGAAGCTCTCTTT. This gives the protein CASSYRGGRATEALF.

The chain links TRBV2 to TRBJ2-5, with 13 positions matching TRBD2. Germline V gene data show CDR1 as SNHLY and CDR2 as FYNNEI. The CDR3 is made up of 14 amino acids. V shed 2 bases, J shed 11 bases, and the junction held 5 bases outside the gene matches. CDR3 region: CASSETWTSGSQYF. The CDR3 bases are TGTGCCAGCAGTGAAACCTGGACTAGCGGGAGTCAGTACTTC.

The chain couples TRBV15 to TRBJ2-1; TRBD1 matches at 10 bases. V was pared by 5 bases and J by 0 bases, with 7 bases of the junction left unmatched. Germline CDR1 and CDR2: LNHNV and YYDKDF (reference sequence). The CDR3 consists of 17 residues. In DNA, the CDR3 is TGTGCCACCAGCGGGGACAGGGGCGCTAACTCCTACAATGAGCAGTTCTTC. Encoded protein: CATSGDRGANSYNEQFF.

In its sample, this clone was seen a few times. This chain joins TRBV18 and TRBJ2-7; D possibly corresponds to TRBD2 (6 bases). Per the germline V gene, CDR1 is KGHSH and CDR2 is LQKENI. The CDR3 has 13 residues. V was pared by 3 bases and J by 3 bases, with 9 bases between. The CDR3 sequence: CASSPLAYYEQYF. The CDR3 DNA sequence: TGTGCCAGCTCACCTCTAGCGTACTACGAGCAGTACTTC.